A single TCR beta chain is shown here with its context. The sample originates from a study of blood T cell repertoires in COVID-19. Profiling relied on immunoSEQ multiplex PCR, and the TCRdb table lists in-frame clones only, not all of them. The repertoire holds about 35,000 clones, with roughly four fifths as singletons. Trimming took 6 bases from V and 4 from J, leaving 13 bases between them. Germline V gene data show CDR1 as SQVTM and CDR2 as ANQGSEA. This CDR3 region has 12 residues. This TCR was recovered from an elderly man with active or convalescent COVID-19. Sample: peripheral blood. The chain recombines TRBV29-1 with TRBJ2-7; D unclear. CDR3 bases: TGCAGCGTACTAACCGTTCTATACGAGCAGTACTTC. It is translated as CSVLTVLYEQYF.